Listed below are T cell receptor beta chains from one sample, sequenced in a study of OX40 agonist ivuxolimab in advanced cancers. The data were produced by immunoSEQ multiplex PCR, yet TCRdb's version contains in-frame clones alone and is incomplete. This table holds tens of thousands of clones, 88% found once. The sequenced sample was CD4+ or CD8+ T cells sorted from blood, obtained in a trial of the OX40 agonist ivuxolimab. These receptors all come from an adult with an advanced solid tumor such as melanoma, head and neck, liver or kidney cancer. CDR3s include the opening cysteine and the closing phenylalanine or tryptophan. A D gene is named only where the DNA matches it firmly. Clone size is shown for a subset of rows, as once, few, many or a class of expanded clone.

v_gene	j_gene	d_gene	abundance	CDR3aa	CDR3nt
TRBV16	TRBJ1-5	TRBD1	once	CASSFGQGGQPQHF	TGTGCCAGCAGCTTCGGACAGGGAGGACAGCCCCAGCATTTT
TRBV19	TRBJ1-4	-	-	CASSTDSSFNEKLFF	TGTGCCAGTAGTACGGACAGTTCGTTTAATGAAAAACTGTTTTTT
TRBV10-3	TRBJ2-1	-	-	CAISDLVGNEQFF	TGTGCCATCAGTGACCTGGTTGGCAATGAGCAGTTCTTC
TRBV7-2	TRBJ1-2	TRBD1	-	CASSSGQGYGYTF	TGTGCCAGCAGCTCGGGACAGGGCTATGGCTACACCTTC
TRBV6-5	TRBJ2-4	TRBD1	-	CASSYGTGLGNIQYF	TGTGCCAGCAGTTACGGGACAGGGCTAGGGAACATTCAGTACTTC
TRBV28	TRBJ1-5	-	-	CATRTGLGNQPQHF	TGTGCCACCAGAACAGGGTTGGGTAATCAGCCCCAGCATTTT
TRBV20-1	TRBJ2-6	-	-	CSAARDVLTF	TGCAGTGCTGCCCGGGACGTCCTGACTTTC
TRBV6-6	TRBJ2-1	TRBD2	-	CASSYSTSGGQGQFF	TGTGCCAGCAGTTACTCCACTAGCGGGGGGCAGGGGCAGTTCTTC
TRBV5-1	TRBJ1-6	-	-	CASSLSVSSNSPLHF	TGCGCCAGCAGCTTGTCAGTCAGCTCAAATTCACCCCTCCACTTT
TRBV6-5	TRBJ2-5	-	-	CASSYRGEETQYF	TGTGCCAGCAGTTACCGAGGGGAGGAGACCCAGTACTTC
TRBV5-5	TRBJ2-3	-	-	CASTPWGRGRGTSTDTQYF	TGTGCCAGCACCCCCTGGGGGCGGGGGCGGGGTACAAGCACAGATACGCAGTATTTT
TRBV11-1	TRBJ2-3	-	-	CASSQGDTQYF	TGTGCCAGCAGCCAAGGGGATACGCAGTATTTT
TRBV10-3	TRBJ2-2	TRBD1	-	CAIRTGQQNTGELFF	TGTGCCATCAGAACGGGACAGCAGAACACCGGGGAGCTGTTTTTT
TRBV19	TRBJ1-5	-	-	CASNNQPQHF	TGTGCCTCCAACAATCAGCCCCAGCATTTT
TRBV11-2	TRBJ1-1	-	-	CASSFFAAATEAFF	TGTGCCAGCAGCTTTTTCGCAGCAGCCACTGAAGCTTTCTTT
TRBV5-4	TRBJ1-2	-	once	CASSPVGFRGYTF	TGTGCCAGCAGCCCTGTGGGGTTTAGGGGCTACACCTTC
TRBV19	TRBJ2-5	-	-	CASSRSGNTGETQYF	TGTGCCAGTAGTAGATCGGGGAACACGGGAGAGACCCAGTACTTC
TRBV9	TRBJ2-1	-	-	CASSVVRRETYNEQFF	TGTGCCAGCAGCGTAGTCCGGCGGGAAACCTACAATGAGCAGTTCTTC
TRBV11-3	TRBJ2-1	-	-	CASSFRVRNEQFF	TGTGCCAGCAGCTTCAGGGTTAGGAATGAGCAGTTCTTC
TRBV18	TRBJ2-4	TRBD1	-	CASSPPGQGLAKNIQYF	TGTGCCAGCTCACCCCCCGGACAGGGATTAGCCAAAAACATTCAGTACTTC
TRBV6-1	TRBJ1-2	-	once	CASRKGGDFYGYTF	TGTGCCAGCAGGAAGGGGGGCGACTTCTATGGCTACACCTTC
TRBV9	TRBJ2-3	-	-	CASSVDLRDTQYF	TGTGCCAGCAGCGTAGACCTTCGGGATACGCAGTATTTT
TRBV28	TRBJ1-2	-	-	CASLSPTGSNYGYTF	TGTGCCAGCCTGTCCCCCACAGGGTCTAACTATGGCTACACCTTC
TRBV28	TRBJ1-1	-	-	CASSPRTAFKSFF	TGTGCCAGCAGTCCCCGGACAGCATTTAAATCTTTCTTT
TRBV11-2	TRBJ1-3	-	-	CASSLDRGSSGNTIYF	TGTGCCAGCAGCTTAGATAGGGGGAGCTCTGGAAACACCATATATTTT
TRBV6-5	TRBJ2-1	TRBD2	-	CASTLAGGFYNEQFF	TGTGCCAGCACCCTAGCGGGAGGCTTCTACAATGAGCAGTTCTTC
TRBV27	TRBJ2-7	TRBD1	-	CASSLQDRPLKYF	TGTGCCAGCAGTTTACAGGACAGGCCACTCAAGTACTTC
TRBV2	TRBJ2-5	-	-	CASLGTAGETQYF	TGTGCCAGCCTGGGGACCGCGGGGGAGACCCAGTACTTC
TRBV10-3	TRBJ2-7	-	once	CAISESTYEQYF	TGTGCCATCAGTGAGTCGACCTACGAGCAGTACTTC
TRBV11-1	TRBJ1-1	-	-	CASSLWTEAFF	TGTGCCAGCAGCTTATGGACTGAAGCTTTCTTT
TRBV4-2	TRBJ1-1	TRBD1	-	CASSQPSGGHRGWAFF	TGTGCCAGCAGCCAACCTTCAGGGGGCCACCGGGGTTGGGCTTTCTTT
TRBV19	TRBJ2-3	TRBD2	-	CASSAGGADTQYF	TGTGCCAGTAGCGCCGGGGGGGCAGATACGCAGTATTTT
TRBV6-6	TRBJ2-3	TRBD2	-	CASSVAGGSDTQYF	TGTGCCAGCAGCGTAGCGGGAGGCTCAGATACGCAGTATTTT
TRBV30	TRBJ1-3	-	-	CAWKKGAGNTIYF	TGTGCCTGGAAAAAAGGTGCTGGAAACACCATATATTTT
TRBV7-6	TRBJ2-7	TRBD1	-	CASSPTDRGGYEQYF	TGTGCCAGCAGCCCGACGGACAGGGGAGGATACGAGCAGTACTTC
TRBV29-1	TRBJ2-7	-	once	CSVEVGLQRGEQYF	TGCAGCGTTGAAGTTGGGCTCCAAAGGGGCGAGCAGTACTTC
TRBV7-2	TRBJ1-2	-	-	CASSRLILPYTF	TGTGCCAGCAGCCGCCTTATATTGCCCTACACCTTC
TRBV28	TRBJ2-1	-	-	CASSKLRQAGFDNEQFF	TGTGCCAGCAGCAAATTGCGACAGGCTGGGTTTGACAATGAGCAGTTCTTC
TRBV10-3	TRBJ2-5	TRBD2	-	CAISDAGTSMGGETQYF	TGTGCCATCAGCGACGCCGGGACTAGTATGGGGGGAGAGACCCAGTACTTC
TRBV28	TRBJ1-1	-	-	CASTSPRGGRTTEAFF	TGTGCCAGCACCAGTCCTAGAGGGGGAAGAACCACTGAAGCTTTCTTT
TRBV5-4	TRBJ2-3	TRBD1	-	CASSYGRDRGTDTQYF	TGTGCCAGCAGCTATGGACGTGACAGGGGCACAGATACGCAGTATTTT
TRBV28	TRBJ1-3	-	-	CASCCPSSGNTIYF	TGTGCCAGCTGTTGCCCGAGCTCTGGAAACACCATATATTTT
TRBV6-6	TRBJ2-1	-	-	CASSSGVPKFF	TGTGCCAGCAGTTCCGGGGTGCCCAAGTTCTTC
TRBV18	TRBJ2-3	-	-	CASSLFATPTDTQYF	TGTGCCAGCTCACTGTTCGCGACTCCCACAGATACGCAGTATTTT
TRBV15	TRBJ2-3	-	-	CATSRDIRPLVTQYF	TGTGCCACCAGCAGAGATATCCGTCCGTTGGTTACGCAGTATTTT
TRBV7-6	TRBJ1-4	TRBD1	few	CASSLGQGNEKLFF	TGTGCCAGCAGCTTAGGACAGGGGAATGAAAAACTGTTTTTT
TRBV9	TRBJ2-1	-	-	CASSAHDNEQFF	TGTGCCAGCAGCGCGCACGACAATGAGCAGTTCTTC
TRBV19	TRBJ2-7	TRBD2	-	CASSSRTSGASYEQYF	TGTGCCAGTAGTTCCAGGACTAGCGGGGCCTCCTACGAGCAGTACTTT
TRBV29-1	TRBJ2-3	TRBD1	-	CSARTGSLGTDTQYF	TGCAGCGCTAGGACAGGGTCGCTAGGTACAGATACGCAGTATTTT
TRBV11-2	TRBJ2-1	TRBD2	-	CASSLGLAVYNEQFF	TGTGCCAGCAGCTTAGGACTAGCGGTATACAATGAGCAGTTCTTC
TRBV7-2	TRBJ1-5	-	-	CASSFNEYQPQHF	TGTGCCAGCAGCTTTAACGAATATCAGCCCCAGCATTTT
TRBV2	TRBJ2-7	TRBD1	-	CASKIPGGEEQYF	TGTGCCAGCAAAATCCCAGGGGGCGAAGAGCAGTACTTC
TRBV6-6	TRBJ2-3	-	-	CASSSSGTPDTQYF	TGTGCCAGCAGTTCCTCCGGGACACCAGATACGCAGTATTTT
TRBV28	TRBJ1-2	-	-	CASRVGTSTGGYGYTF	TGTGCCAGCAGGGTCGGGACCTCTACTGGGGGCTATGGCTACACCTTC
TRBV18	TRBJ2-1	-	once	CASSPTGTYNEQFF	TGTGCCAGCTCACCAACGGGGACCTACAATGAGCAGTTCTTC
TRBV6-5	TRBJ2-1	TRBD2	-	CATRTRLLNEQFF	TGTGCCACCCGGACTAGACTCTTGAATGAGCAGTTCTTC
TRBV5-1	TRBJ2-1	TRBD2	-	CASSLSGDLTYNEQFF	TGCGCCAGCAGCTTGAGCGGGGATCTAACCTACAATGAGCAGTTCTTC
TRBV20-1	TRBJ1-2	-	-	CSAGWGSGYTF	TGCAGTGCTGGTTGGGGTAGTGGCTACACCTTC
TRBV7-2	TRBJ1-6	-	-	CASSTYGPPLHF	TGTGCCAGCAGCACTTACGGGCCTCCCCTCCACTTT
TRBV12-5	TRBJ2-7	-	-	CASGPPPRPGGYEQYF	TGTGCTAGTGGTCCCCCCCCACGTCCCGGGGGCTACGAGCAGTACTTC